This T cell receptor (beta chain) was identified during a study of blood T cell repertoires in COVID-19. Assay: immunoSEQ multiplex PCR; the TCRdb copy retains only in-frame clones and omits some. The profile covers 200,000 to 300,000 clones, with approximately 80% appearing a single time and around 6.4% taken by the ten largest. The CDR3 covers 14 residues. Unmatched junction bases numbered 12, after V lost 7 bases and J lost 7 bases. Germline V gene sequence: CDR1 SNHLY, CDR2 FYNNEI. The clonotype comes from an older woman with active or convalescent COVID-19. The chain is built from TRBV2 and TRBJ2-7, with 8 bases fitting TRBD1. The sample was peripheral blood. The CDR3: CASNILDRVGEQYF. The CDR3 DNA reads as TGTGCCAGCAATATCCTGGACAGGGTGGGAGAGCAGTACTTC. Complete variable domain (other parts from reference TRBV2 and TRBJ2-7): EPEVTQTPSHQVTQMGQEVILRCVPISNHLYFYWYRQILGQKVEFLVSFYNNEISEKSEIFDDQFSVERPDGSNFTLKIRSTKLEDSAMYFCASNILDRVGEQYFGPGTRLTVT.